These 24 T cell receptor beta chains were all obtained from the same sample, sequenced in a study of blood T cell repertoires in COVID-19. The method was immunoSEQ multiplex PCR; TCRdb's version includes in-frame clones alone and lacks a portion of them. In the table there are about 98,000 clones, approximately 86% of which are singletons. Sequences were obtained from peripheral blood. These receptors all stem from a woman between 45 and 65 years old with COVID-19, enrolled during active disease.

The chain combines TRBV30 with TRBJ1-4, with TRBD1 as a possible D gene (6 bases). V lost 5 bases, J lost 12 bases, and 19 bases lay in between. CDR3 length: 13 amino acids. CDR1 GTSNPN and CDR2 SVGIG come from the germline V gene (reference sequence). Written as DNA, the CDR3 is TGTGCCTGGGCCGGACAGATGACCGGGGAACTGTTTTTT. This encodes CAWAGQMTGELFF.

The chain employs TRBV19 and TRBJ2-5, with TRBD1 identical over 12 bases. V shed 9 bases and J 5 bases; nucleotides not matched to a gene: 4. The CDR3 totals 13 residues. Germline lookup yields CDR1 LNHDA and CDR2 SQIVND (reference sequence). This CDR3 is CASGDRGLETQYF. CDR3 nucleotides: TGTGCCAGCGGGGACAGGGGGCTCGAGACCCAGTACTTC.

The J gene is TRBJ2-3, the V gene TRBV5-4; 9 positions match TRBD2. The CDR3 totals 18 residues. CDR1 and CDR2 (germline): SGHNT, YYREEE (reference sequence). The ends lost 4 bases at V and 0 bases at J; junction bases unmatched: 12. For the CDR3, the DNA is TGTGCCAGCAGCACCTGGGGAAGCGGGGGGCAGAGCACAGATACGCAGTATTTT. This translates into CASSTWGSGGQSTDTQYF.

CDR3 sequence reads: CASSFLLSGGTYNEQFF. CDR3 coding DNA: TGTGCCAGCAGTTTCCTCCTTAGCGGGGGCACCTACAATGAGCAGTTCTTC. J is TRBJ2-1 and V is TRBV6-2 or TRBV6-3; TRBD2 matches 9 bases. This CDR3 is 17 amino acids long. Germline V CDR1 and CDR2: MNHEY, SVGEGT. V gave up 4 bases and J gave up 2 bases; unmatched junction bases: 9.

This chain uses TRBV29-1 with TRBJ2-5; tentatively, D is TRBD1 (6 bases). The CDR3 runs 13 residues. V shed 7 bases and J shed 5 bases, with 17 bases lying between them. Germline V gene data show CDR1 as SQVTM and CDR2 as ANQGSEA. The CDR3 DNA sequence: TGCAGCGCAGGCCTTCAGGGGAGCGAGACCCAGTACTTC. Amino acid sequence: CSAGLQGSETQYF.

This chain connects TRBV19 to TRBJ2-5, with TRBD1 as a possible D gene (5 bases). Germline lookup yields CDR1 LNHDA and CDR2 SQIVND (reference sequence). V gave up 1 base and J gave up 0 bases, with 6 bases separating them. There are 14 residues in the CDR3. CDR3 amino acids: CASSIGQNQETQYF. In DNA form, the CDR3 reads TGTGCCAGTAGTATAGGACAGAACCAAGAGACCCAGTACTTC.

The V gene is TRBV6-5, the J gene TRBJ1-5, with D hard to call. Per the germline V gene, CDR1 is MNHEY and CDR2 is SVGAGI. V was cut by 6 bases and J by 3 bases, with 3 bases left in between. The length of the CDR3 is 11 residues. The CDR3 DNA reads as TGTGCCAGCAGGGCCAATCAGCCCCAGCATTTT. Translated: CASRANQPQHF.

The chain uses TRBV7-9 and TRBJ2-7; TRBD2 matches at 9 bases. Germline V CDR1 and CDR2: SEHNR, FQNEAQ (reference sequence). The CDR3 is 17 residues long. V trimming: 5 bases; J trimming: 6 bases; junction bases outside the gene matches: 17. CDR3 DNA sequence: TGTGCCAGCAGCCCCCCTTGGGCTAGCGGGGTTTTGAGCGAGCAGTACTTC. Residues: CASSPPWASGVLSEQYF.

The CDR3 loop reads CATSDSRGRGETQYF. The DNA of the CDR3 is TGTGCCACCAGTGATTCCAGGGGGCGCGGGGAGACCCAGTACTTC. The rearrangement joins TRBV24-1 to TRBJ2-5; 8 nucleotides match TRBD1. Germline V CDR1 and CDR2: KGHDR, SFDVKD. The CDR3 has 15 amino acids. The V and J ends lost 2 bases and 5 bases, in that order; junction bases with no gene match: 6.

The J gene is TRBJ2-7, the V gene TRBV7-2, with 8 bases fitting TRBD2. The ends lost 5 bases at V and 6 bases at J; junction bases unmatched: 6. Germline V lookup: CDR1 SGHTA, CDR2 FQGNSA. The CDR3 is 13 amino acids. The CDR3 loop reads CASSQNSGGEQYF. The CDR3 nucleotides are TGTGCCAGCAGCCAAAACAGCGGGGGCGAGCAGTACTTC.

CDR3 in amino acids: CASKAGTSGGQETQYF. The CDR3 region has the DNA TGTGCCAGCAAAGCCGGGACTAGCGGGGGTCAAGAGACCCAGTACTTC. The genes are TRBV2 and TRBJ2-5, with 14 nucleotides matching TRBD2. With 7 bases clipped from V and 2 bases from J, the junction kept 6 bases outside the gene matches. In germline, CDR1 is SNHLY, CDR2 FYNNEI. The CDR3 covers 16 residues. Complete variable domain (other parts from reference TRBV2 and TRBJ2-5): EPEVTQTPSHQVTQMGQEVILRCVPISNHLYFYWYRQILGQKVEFLVSFYNNEISEKSEIFDDQFSVERPDGSNFTLKIRSTKLEDSAMYFCASKAGTSGGQETQYFGPGTRLLVL.

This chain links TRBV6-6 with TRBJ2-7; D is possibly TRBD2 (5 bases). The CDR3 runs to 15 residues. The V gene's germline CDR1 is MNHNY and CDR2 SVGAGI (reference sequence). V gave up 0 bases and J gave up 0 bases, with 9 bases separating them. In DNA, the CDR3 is TGTGCCAGCAGTTACTCCCGGGAAGTCTCCTACGAGCAGTACTTC. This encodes CASSYSREVSYEQYF.

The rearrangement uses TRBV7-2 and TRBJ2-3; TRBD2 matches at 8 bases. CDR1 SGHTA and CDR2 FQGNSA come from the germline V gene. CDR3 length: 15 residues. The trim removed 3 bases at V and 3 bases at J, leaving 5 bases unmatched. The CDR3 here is CASSFGGGRTDTQYF. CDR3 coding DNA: TGTGCCAGCAGCTTCGGGGGGGGTAGGACAGATACGCAGTATTTT.

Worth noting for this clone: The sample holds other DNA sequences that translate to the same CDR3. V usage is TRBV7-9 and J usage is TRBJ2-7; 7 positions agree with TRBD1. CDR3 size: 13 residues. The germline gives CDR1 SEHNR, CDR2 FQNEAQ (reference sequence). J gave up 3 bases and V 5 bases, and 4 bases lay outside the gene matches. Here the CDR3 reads CASSPTGNYEQYF. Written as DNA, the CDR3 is TGTGCCAGCAGCCCGACAGGGAACTACGAGCAGTACTTC.

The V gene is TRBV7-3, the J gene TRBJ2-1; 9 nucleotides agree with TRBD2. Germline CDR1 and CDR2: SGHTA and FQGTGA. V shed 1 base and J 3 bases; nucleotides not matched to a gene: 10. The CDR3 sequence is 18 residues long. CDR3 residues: CASSLMASGGTFYNEQFF. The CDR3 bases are TGTGCCAGCAGCTTAATGGCAAGCGGGGGGACTTTCTACAATGAGCAGTTCTTC.

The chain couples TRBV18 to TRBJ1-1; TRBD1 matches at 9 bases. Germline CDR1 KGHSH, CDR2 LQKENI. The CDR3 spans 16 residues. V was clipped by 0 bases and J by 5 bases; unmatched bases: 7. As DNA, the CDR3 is TGTGCCAGCTCACCACCTTTACAGGGGGCGGAAACTGAAGCTTTCTTT. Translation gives CASSPPLQGAETEAFF.

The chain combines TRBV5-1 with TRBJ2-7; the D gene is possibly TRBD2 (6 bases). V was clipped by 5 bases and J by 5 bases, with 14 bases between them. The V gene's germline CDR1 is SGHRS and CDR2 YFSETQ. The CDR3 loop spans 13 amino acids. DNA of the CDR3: TGCGCCAGCAGTCTCGGAGGGAGTGACGAGCAGTACTTC. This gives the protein CASSLGGSDEQYF.

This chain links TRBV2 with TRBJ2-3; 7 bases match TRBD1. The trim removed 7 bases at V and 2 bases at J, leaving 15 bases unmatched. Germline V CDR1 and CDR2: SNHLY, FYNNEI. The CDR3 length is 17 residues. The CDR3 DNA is TGTGCCAGCACCCGACATAGGTTGGACAGGCCCACAGATACGCAGTATTTT. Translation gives CASTRHRLDRPTDTQYF. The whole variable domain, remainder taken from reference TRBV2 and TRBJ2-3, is EPEVTQTPSHQVTQMGQEVILRCVPISNHLYFYWYRQILGQKVEFLVSFYNNEISEKSEIFDDQFSVERPDGSNFTLKIRSTKLEDSAMYFCASTRHRLDRPTDTQYFGPGTRLTVL.

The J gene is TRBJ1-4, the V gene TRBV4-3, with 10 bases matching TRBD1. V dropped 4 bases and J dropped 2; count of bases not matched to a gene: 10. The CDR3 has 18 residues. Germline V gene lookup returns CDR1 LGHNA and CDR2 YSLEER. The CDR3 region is CASSPDRGFMSTNEKLFF. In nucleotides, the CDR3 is TGCGCCAGCAGCCCGGACAGGGGGTTTATGTCGACTAATGAAAAACTGTTTTTT.

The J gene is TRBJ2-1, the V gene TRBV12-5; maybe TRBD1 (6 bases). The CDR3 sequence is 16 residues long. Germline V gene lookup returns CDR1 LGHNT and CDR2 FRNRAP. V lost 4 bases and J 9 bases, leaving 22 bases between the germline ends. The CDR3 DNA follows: TGTGCTAGTGGTTCCCCGACAGGCAGCCGTATGGGTGAGCAGTTCTTC. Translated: CASGSPTGSRMGEQFF.

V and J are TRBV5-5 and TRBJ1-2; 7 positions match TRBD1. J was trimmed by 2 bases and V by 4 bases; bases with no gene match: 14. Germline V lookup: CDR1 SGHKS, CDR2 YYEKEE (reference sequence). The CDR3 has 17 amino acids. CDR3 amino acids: CASSTTGNSGANYGYTF. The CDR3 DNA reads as TGTGCCAGCAGCACGACAGGGAATAGTGGGGCCAACTATGGCTACACCTTC. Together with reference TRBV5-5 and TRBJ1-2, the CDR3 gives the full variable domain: DAGVTQSPTHLIKTRGQQVTLRCSPISGHKSVSWYQQVLGQGPQFIFQYYEKEERGRGNFPDRFSARQFPNYSSELNVNALLLGDSALYLCASSTTGNSGANYGYTFGSGTRLTVV.

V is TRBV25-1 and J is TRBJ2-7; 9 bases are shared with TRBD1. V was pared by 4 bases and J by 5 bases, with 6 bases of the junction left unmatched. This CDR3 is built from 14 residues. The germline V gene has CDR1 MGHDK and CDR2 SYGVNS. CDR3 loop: CASSADRGANEQYF. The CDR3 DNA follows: TGTGCCAGCAGTGCGGACAGGGGAGCGAACGAGCAGTACTTC.

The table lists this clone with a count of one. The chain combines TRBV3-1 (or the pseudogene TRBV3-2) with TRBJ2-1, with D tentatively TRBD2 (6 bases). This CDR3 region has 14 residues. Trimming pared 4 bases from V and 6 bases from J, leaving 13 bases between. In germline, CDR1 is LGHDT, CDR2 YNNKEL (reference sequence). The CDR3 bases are TGTGCCAGCAGCCCATTTGCGGGGCTCAATGAGCAGTTCTTC. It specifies CASSPFAGLNEQFF.

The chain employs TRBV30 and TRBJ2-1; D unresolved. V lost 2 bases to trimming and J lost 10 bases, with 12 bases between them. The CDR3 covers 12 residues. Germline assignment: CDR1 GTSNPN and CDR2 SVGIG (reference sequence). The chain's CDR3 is CAWSPSSREQFF. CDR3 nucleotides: TGTGCCTGGAGTCCTTCTTCGCGGGAGCAGTTCTTC. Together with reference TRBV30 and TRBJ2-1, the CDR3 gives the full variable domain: SQTIHQWPATLVQPVGSPLSLECTVEGTSNPNLYWYRQAAGRGLQLLFYSVGIGQISSEVPQNLSASRPQDRQFILSSKKLLLSDSGFYLCAWSPSSREQFFGPGTRLTVL.